This passage covers 7 T cell receptor beta chains from one sample sequenced in a study of T cell repertoires in aging, cancer and after chemotherapy. Rearranged V-D-J TRB sequences were amplified with a mixed TRB-A/B primer pool. A single record per CDR3 protein comes from TCRdb applying MiXCR to the multiplex PCR reads. This repertoire shows around 4,300 distinct CDR3 sequences, approximately 40% found once; its top ten account for under 4%. Peripheral blood genomic DNA, not sorted cells or RNA, was the template. Sequencing used blood. The receptor source for this set is a human donor with a blood cancer.

There are a few counts of this clonotype. The chain is built from TRBV6-5 and TRBJ2-2; TRBD1 might be the D (5 bases). The ends were cut back, 2 bases at V and 0 bases at J, with 7 bases in the middle. The CDR3 runs to 15 residues. The germline V gene has CDR1 MNHEY and CDR2 SVGAGI. The CDR3 DNA is TGTGCCAGCAGTTACGACAGAACGAACACCGGGGAGCTGTTTTTT. It encodes CASSYDRTNTGELFF.

This clonotype is deemed medium-sized. This chain links TRBV10-3 with TRBJ2-3, with 10 bases that match TRBD1. This CDR3 has 14 amino acids. V dropped 4 bases and J dropped 6; count of bases not matched to a gene: 4. Per the germline V gene, CDR1 is ENHRY and CDR2 is SYGVKD. CDR3 DNA: TGTGCCATCAGTGGGACAGGGGGTGATGATACGCAGTATTTT. Residues: CAISGTGGDDTQYF.

There are a few counts of this clonotype. The J gene is TRBJ2-7, the V gene TRBV30; 8 positions match TRBD2. The CDR3 sequence is 13 residues long. Germline CDR1 reads GTSNPN; CDR2 reads SVGIG (reference sequence). After removal of 4 bases from V and 3 bases from J, the junction contained 5 bases not matched to a gene. Written as DNA, the CDR3 is TGTGCCTGGACCTCGGGAGGGGTCTACGAGCAGTACTTC. It codes for CAWTSGGVYEQYF.

This clonotype counts as medium-sized. This chain uses TRBV19 with TRBJ1-2; D remains unclear. CDR1 is LNHDA, CDR2 SQIVND, per germline (reference sequence). The V end was cut by 3 bases, the J end by 5 bases, with 7 bases between. The CDR3 consists of 12 residues. DNA of the CDR3: TGTGCCAGTAGTATGCGTTTATATGGCTACACCTTC. This sequence encodes CASSMRLYGYTF.

The CDR3 loop is CANHGRGSDYNEQFF. CDR3 nucleotides: TGTGCCAACCACGGCCGGGGGAGTGATTACAATGAGCAGTTCTTC. The chain combines TRBV6-5 with TRBJ2-1, with D tentatively TRBD2 (6 bases). Germline V lookup: CDR1 MNHEY, CDR2 SVGAGI. V lost 10 bases, J lost 4 bases, and 20 bases lay in between. This CDR3 contains 15 residues.

By sample fraction, this clonotype is medium-sized. This chain joins TRBV27 and TRBJ2-2; TRBD1 might be the D (7 bases). Germline-derived CDR1 and CDR2 are MNHEY and SMNVEV (reference sequence). Trimming removed 6 bases at V and 5 bases at J, with 16 bases between. This CDR3 is 15 amino acids long. In DNA form, the CDR3 reads TGTGCCAGCAGAGCCGGAGGGGGCGATACCGGGGAGCTGTTTTTT. Protein: CASRAGGGDTGELFF.

In its sample, this clonotype was seen a few times. V usage is TRBV5-4 and J usage is TRBJ1-2, with a possible D match to TRBD1 (6 bases). Germline CDR1 reads SGHNT; CDR2 reads YYREEE (reference sequence). V lost 2 bases and J lost 7, with 9 bases in between. This CDR3 region has 12 residues. The CDR3: CASSFEGGGYTF. In nucleotides, the CDR3 is TGTGCCAGCAGCTTCGAAGGGGGTGGCTACACCTTC.